The entry below describes one T cell receptor (beta chain). This receptor's antigen is unknown. Per-base qualities were not stored, and no clone one base away is much larger. The data were taken from a study of OX40 agonist ivuxolimab in advanced cancers. About the investigation overall: Ivuxolimab was a fully human IgG2 agonistic monoclonal antibody targeting the costimulatory receptor OX40 (CD134). Partial responses were achieved by three dose-escalation patients, of whom one had hepatocellular carcinoma and two had cutaneous melanoma. The dose-escalation cohort was 80% to 90% male with a mean age of about 60 years, ranging from roughly 23 to 80. Of the approximately 53 patients in dose escalation, about 20 had hepatocellular carcinoma, about 15 had melanoma, 9 had renal cell carcinoma and 9 had head and neck cancer. The monotherapy dose-escalation portion (N = 52 patients) of the phase I ivuxolimab trial is reported in the paper. Intravenous ivuxolimab was administered to patients every 2 weeks at six dose levels: 0.01, 0.1, 0.3, 1.5, 3 and 10 mg/kg. Prior anti-PD-1, anti-PD-L1 or anti-CTLA-4 therapy was permitted, and 30% to 45% of dose-escalation patients had received checkpoint inhibitors. The purpose of peripheral TCRbeta sequencing was to test whether ivuxolimab changed TCR sequence diversity and led to clonal T-cell expansion.

For sequencing of the TCRbeta CDR3 region, genomic DNA was extracted from the sorted cells. The immunoSEQ Assay was used to sequence the TCRbeta CDR3 regions. In TCRdb, the immuneACCESS table is reduced to in-frame sequences with V and J assigned. These tables do not hold every clone; where another copy was compared, an unresolved V gene accounts for under half, and the others remain unexplained. A total of tens of thousands of clones appear in this sample, around nine tenths of them only once. 0.15% to 0.2% of the sample is in the top ten clones. Summary of the overall study and its limitations: Antigen specificity was not determined for the clonally expanded peripheral T cells. After ivuxolimab, expanded clones were on average more numerous among CD8+ T cells than among CD4+ T cells. At doses of 0.1 to 3.0 mg/kg, clonal expansion of both CD4+ and CD8+ T cells in blood was seen between baseline and week 6. In the 0.1-3.0 mg/kg groups, partial responders had among the lowest normalized peripheral clonal expansion, particularly in CD8+ T cells. Low levels of normalized T-cell clonal expansion were also seen in some patients who did not respond.

The trial excluded patients who had a history of autoimmune disease or who were on systemic immunosuppression. In every dose cohort, peripheral blood was drawn for TCR sequencing at baseline, cycle 4 day 1, and cycle 7 day 1. The samples were drawn from a first-in-human, open-label, multicenter phase I dose-escalation trial of ivuxolimab. Adults with locally advanced or metastatic melanoma, renal cell, hepatocellular, or head and neck squamous cell carcinoma were enrolled in the trial. Before TCR sequencing, CD4+ T cells and CD8+ T cells from peripheral blood were sorted into separate populations. The CDR3 holds 13 amino acids from the cysteine to the phenylalanine. The DNA shown is the 39-base CDR3, in frame from base 1. Cut back by 6 bases and 1 base, the V and J ends lie 9 bases apart. CDR1 LNHDA and CDR2 SQIVND are derived from the germline V gene (reference sequence).

The sequence joins TRBV19 to TRBJ2-5; TRBD2 is perhaps the D gene, given 6 matching bases. The TCR originated in an adult with an advanced solid tumor such as melanoma, head and neck, liver or kidney cancer. Sequences were derived from CD4+ or CD8+ T cells sorted from blood, sampled in a trial of the OX40 agonist ivuxolimab. The nucleotide sequence is TGTGCCAGTAGCCTTAGCGGCCAAGAGACCCAGTACTTC. It is translated as CASSLSGQETQYF.